This T cell receptor (beta chain) was found in a study of shared clonotypes between healthy human individuals. The overall study: Every donor yielded three CD4 naive, three CD4 memory, two CD8 naive and one CD8 memory plate.

An even split of each subset's genomic DNA across several immunoSEQ plates was performed. When replicate PCRs were run on sorted subsets, they used around 200 ng DNA, about 30,000 T cell genomes. The data were produced by immunoSEQ multiplex PCR, yet TCRdb's version contains in-frame clones alone and is incomplete. Here the sample spans about 580,000 clones, 95% to 98% being singletons. Terminally differentiated effector memory CD45RA+ cells were excluded by CCR7 positive selection of CD45RO-negative cells. The trim removed 2 bases at V and 5 bases at J, leaving 14 bases unmatched. CDR1 is SGHVS, CDR2 FQNEAQ, per germline. The CDR3 length is 17 residues.

The V call is TRBV7-8, the J call TRBJ2-5; TRBD2 matches at 7 bases. The clonotype comes from a man aged 25-45 years in good health. The material sequenced was naive CD8+ T cells sorted from blood. CDR3: CASSLNTPRDGRETQYF. Here the CDR3 DNA reads TGTGCCAGCAGCTTAAACACCCCTCGGGACGGGAGGGAGACCCAGTACTTC.